What follows are 8 T cell receptor beta chains derived from one specimen sequenced in a study of graft-versus-host responses after intestinal transplantation. No antigens are known for them. Assay used: immunoSEQ multiplex PCR; TCRdb lists only in-frame clones, some missing. The sample carries tens of thousands of clones, around nine tenths recorded once. The specimen was unstimulated CD8+ T cells sorted from spleen or lymph node cells, collected before intestinal transplant. These receptors were collected from a human donor who received an intestinal transplant.

The genes are TRBV10-3 and TRBJ1-4, with 11 bases that match TRBD1. The CDR3 covers 16 residues. V dropped 6 bases and J dropped 2; count of bases not matched to a gene: 5. Germline V gives CDR1 ENHRY, CDR2 SYGVKD. The CDR3 spells CAIRPGQGETNEKLFF. The CDR3, as DNA: TGTGCCATCAGGCCGGGACAGGGGGAGACTAATGAAAAACTGTTTTTT.

V usage is TRBV28 and J usage is TRBJ2-1; 9 bases map to TRBD2. The V gene end was trimmed by 6 bases and the J gene end by 2 bases; junction bases not matched to a gene: 11. Germline CDR1 reads MDHEN; CDR2 reads SYDVKM. The CDR3 totals 17 residues. CDR3 in DNA: TGTGCCAGCAGCCGTCCGTTTGGCGGGAGGGCCTACAATGAGCAGTTCTTC. Translating gives CASSRPFGGRAYNEQFF.

The V gene is TRBV7-9, the J gene TRBJ2-5; the match to TRBD2 covers 8 bases. This CDR3 is 15 amino acids long. Germline assignment: CDR1 SEHNR and CDR2 FQNEAQ (reference sequence). V was clipped by 1 base and J by 3 bases; unmatched bases: 4. This chain's CDR3 is CASSLGELAEETQYF. CDR3 DNA: TGTGCCAGCAGCTTAGGGGAACTAGCGGAAGAGACCCAGTACTTC.

The J gene is TRBJ2-3, the V gene TRBV9, with D perhaps assigned TRBD1 or TRBD2 (5 bases each). The length of the CDR3 is 16 residues. V gave up 4 bases and J gave up 2 bases, with 17 bases separating them. CDR1 SGDLS and CDR2 YYNGEE come from the germline V gene. DNA for the CDR3: TGTGCCAGCAGCCCTTATCCCGGGACCAACACAGATACGCAGTATTTT. Translation gives CASSPYPGTNTDTQYF.

The genes are TRBV19 and TRBJ2-2; D might be TRBD1 (5 bases). Between the trimmed V and J ends, which lost 5 bases and 7 bases, there was a span of 20 bases. Germline-derived CDR1 and CDR2 are LNHDA and SQIVND (reference sequence). The CDR3 spans 16 residues. The chain's CDR3 is CASSSLQVVDDGELFF. The CDR3 bases are TGTGCCAGTAGTTCTCTACAGGTCGTCGATGACGGGGAGCTGTTTTTT.

The chain couples TRBV2 to TRBJ2-3; 9 nucleotides agree with TRBD1. V shed 2 bases, J shed 2 bases, and the junction held 2 bases outside the gene matches. Per germline, CDR1 SNHLY and CDR2 FYNNEI. CDR3 length: 15 residues. This CDR3 is CASSEQQGATDTQYF. As DNA, the CDR3 is TGTGCCAGCAGTGAACAACAGGGGGCCACAGATACGCAGTATTTT.

The rearrangement links TRBV10-2 to TRBJ1-5; 7 bases fit TRBD1. The CDR3 is 18 residues long. Germline values: CDR1 WSHSY, CDR2 SAAADI. With V trimmed by 6 bases and J by 4 bases, 18 bases remained unmatched. This CDR3 reads CASSSGTVSWGPNQPQHF. CDR3 sequence (DNA): TGCGCCAGCAGCTCCGGGACAGTTTCCTGGGGACCAAATCAGCCCCAGCATTTT.

This chain links TRBV29-1 with TRBJ1-2; D gene uncertain. This CDR3 is built from 11 residues. Germline values: CDR1 SQVTM, CDR2 ANQGSEA. Trimming shortened V by 4 bases and J by 7 bases, and 10 bases separated the two germline ends. This CDR3 is CSVVEASGYTF. The CDR3 DNA is TGCAGCGTTGTGGAAGCTTCTGGCTACACCTTC.